A selection of T cell receptor beta chains follows, all from one sample in a study of blood T cells in healthy people across ages. TCRdb independently ran MiXCR on the 5' RACE reads; one entry per CDR3 protein. The sample has more than 600,000 distinct CDR3 sequences; around 25% are singletons. These same data were also listed under a study on T cells of mothers and their children.

Sequencing was carried out using blood. The receptors were sampled from a boy aged 10-17 years in good health. The CDR3 runs from the conserved cysteine through the conserved F or W. D genes are given only for firm matches. Only part of the rows carry a size: once, few, many, or a class if the clone is expanded.

abundance	v_gene	d_gene	j_gene	CDR3nt	CDR3aa
many	TRBV7-2	TRBD2	TRBJ2-5	TGTGCCAGCAGTTTAGCGGGACGACAAGAGACCCAGTACTTC	CASSLAGRQETQYF
few	TRBV10-3	TRBD2	TRBJ2-5	TGTGCCATCAGTGACGGCGAGCGGGGGATCCAAGAGACCCAGTACTTC	CAISDGERGIQETQYF
few	TRBV4-1	.	TRBJ1-5	TGCGCCAGCAGCCAAATAACGGGGGGCAATCAGCCCCAGCATTTT	CASSQITGGNQPQHF
few	TRBV9	.	TRBJ2-6	TGTGCCAGCAGCCAGACTGACAAGGGGAGGTTATCTGGGGCCAACGTCCTGACTTTC	CASSQTDKGRLSGANVLTF
.	TRBV20-1	TRBD1	TRBJ1-2	TGCAGTGCTAGCTCACCGGGACAGGGGCAGGACTATGGCTACACCTTC	CSASSPGQGQDYGYTF
once	TRBV6-1	TRBD1	TRBJ2-5	TGTGCCAGCAGTGAAGGGGACAGATTTCAAGAGACCCAGTACTTC	CASSEGDRFQETQYF
.	TRBV28	.	TRBJ1-2	TGTGCCAGCAGTTTTAGGGGTGGCGGCTACACCTTC	CASSFRGGGYTF
few	TRBV10-3	TRBD2	TRBJ2-3	TGTGCCATCAGGGACGGGACTAGCGGGGGCACAGATACGCAGTATTTT	CAIRDGTSGGTDTQYF
few	TRBV20-1	TRBD2	TRBJ2-5	TGCAGTGCCAATCCGGGACTAGCGGAGACCCAGTACTTC	CSANPGLAETQYF
few	TRBV7-9	.	TRBJ2-3	TGTGCCAGCAGCCCACAACAGGGTTCATCAGATACGCAGTATTTT	CASSPQQGSSDTQYF
few	TRBV20-1	.	TRBJ2-3	TGCAGTGCTAGAGAAGAGGGGATGGGACTTGTCACAGATACGCAGTATTTT	CSAREEGMGLVTDTQYF
few	TRBV12-3/TRBV12-4	.	TRBJ1-6	TGTGCCAGCAGTATACTTAATTCACCCCTCCACTTT	CASSILNSPLHF
.	TRBV25-1	.	TRBJ2-4	TGTGCCAGCAGTGAATGGGACACGGATCCTAACATTCAGTACTTC	CASSEWDTDPNIQYF
.	TRBV4-3	.	TRBJ1-1	TGCGCCAGCAGCCAAGGACCCGGGCCGGGATTGAACACTGAAGCTTTCTTT	CASSQGPGPGLNTEAFF
once	TRBV9	.	TRBJ2-7	TGTGCCAGCAGCGTAGGGGATAGGGACGCCCCCTACGAGCAGTACTTC	CASSVGDRDAPYEQYF
.	TRBV6-5	.	TRBJ1-2	TGTGCCAGCAGCCCTCCAGGGGAGGGTAACTATGGCTACACCTTC	CASSPPGEGNYGYTF
.	TRBV4-3	.	TRBJ2-2	TGCGCCAGCAGCCAAGATAAGAACACCGGGGAGCTGTTTTTT	CASSQDKNTGELFF
few	TRBV11-2	TRBD2	TRBJ2-7	TGTGCCAGCAGCTTACGTACAGGGGCCCCGGGAGGACTAGCGATATACGAGCAGTACTTC	CASSLRTGAPGGLAIYEQYF
.	TRBV4-2	TRBD2	TRBJ2-1	TGTGCCAGCAGCCAAGAAAGTCTAGCGGGAGGTGAGCAGTTCTTC	CASSQESLAGGEQFF
.	TRBV29-1	TRBD2	TRBJ2-1	TGCAGCGTCTGGACTAGCCTGGGGTACAATGAGCAGTTCTTC	CSVWTSLGYNEQFF
few	TRBV13	.	TRBJ2-6	TGTGCCAGCAGCTTATTCGGGGTCGCCTCTGGGGCCAACGTCCTGACTTTC	CASSLFGVASGANVLTF
few	TRBV6-5	.	TRBJ2-5	TGTGCCAGCAGTTACTCGAGCCCCCTCGGGACCCAGTACTTC	CASSYSSPLGTQYF
few	TRBV14	TRBD2	TRBJ2-1	TGTGCCAGCAGCCAAGCGGCGGTGGCTAGCGGATACAATGAGCAGTTCTTC	CASSQAAVASGYNEQFF
few	TRBV7-9	TRBD1	TRBJ2-1	TGTGCCAGCAGCGCAGAGACAGGGGAGTCTCGACAAGGGCAGTTCTTC	CASSAETGESRQGQFF
few	TRBV29-1	TRBD2	TRBJ2-1	TGCAGCGTTGAAGATCTGGCGGGAGTGCTTGAGCAGTTCTTC	CSVEDLAGVLEQFF
.	TRBV12-3/TRBV12-4	.	TRBJ2-5	TGTGCCAGCAGTTTGGGTAGGGTCGGTGTTTTGAAGGTCTTC	CASSLGRVGVLKVF
.	TRBV6-1	TRBD1	TRBJ2-5	TGTGCCAGCAGACGGGACAGGGAACAGACCCAGTACTTC	CASRRDREQTQYF
.	TRBV14	.	TRBJ2-5	TGTGCCAGCAGCCAAGCAGGGTCAGAGACCCAGTACTTC	CASSQAGSETQYF
.	TRBV5-1	.	TRBJ1-1	TGCGCCAGCAGCTTAAACTCTGGGGCCACTGAAGCTTTCTTT	CASSLNSGATEAFF
few	TRBV7-3	.	TRBJ2-1	TGTGCCAGCAGCTTAGGCCTTATGGACGCCTATGACAATGAGCAGTTCTTC	CASSLGLMDAYDNEQFF
.	TRBV28	TRBD1	TRBJ2-1	TGTGCCAGCAGGACGGGACAGGATGAGCAGTTCTTC	CASRTGQDEQFF
.	TRBV2	.	TRBJ2-3	TGTGCCAGCAGTTCGGCCTTGGGGGATACGCAGTATTTT	CASSSALGDTQYF
.	TRBV18	.	TRBJ1-1	TGTGCCAGCTCACCCGACAGCTCTGAAGTTTTCTTT	CASSPDSSEVFF
few	TRBV29-1	TRBD2	TRBJ2-1	TGCAGCGCCCAAACTAGCGGGAGTTCAAATGAGCAGTTCTTC	CSAQTSGSSNEQFF
few	TRBV5-1	.	TRBJ2-1	TGCGCCAGCAGCTTGGCTGGTATCCATGAGCAGTTCTTC	CASSLAGIHEQFF
few	TRBV12-3/TRBV12-4	.	TRBJ2-2	TGTGCCAGCAGTTACGACGGTGGGGCCGGGGAGCTGTTTTTT	CASSYDGGAGELFF
few	TRBV6-5	.	TRBJ2-4	TGTGCCTCCGTGGACGACGCCAAAAACATTCAGTACTTC	CASVDDAKNIQYF
few	TRBV12-3/TRBV12-4	.	TRBJ1-2	TGTGCCAGCAGTCTAAAGATCGGAGCTAACTATGGCTACACCTTC	CASSLKIGANYGYTF
.	TRBV6-5	.	TRBJ1-2	TGTGCCAGCAGTTCAGTGGGTGGTGGCTACACCTTC	CASSSVGGGYTF
.	TRBV6-5	TRBD2	TRBJ2-1	TGTGCCAGCAGTTTGAGTGCTAGCGGGGGCAGCTCCTACAATGAGCAGTTCTTC	CASSLSASGGSSYNEQFF
.	TRBV6-4	.	TRBJ2-1	TGTGCCAGCAGTGACAGGGAAAATGAGCAGTTCTTC	CASSDRENEQFF
.	TRBV5-4	TRBD2	TRBJ2-5	TGTGCCAGCAGCGTAGGACTAGCGGAGTGGCCAGAGACCCAGTACTTC	CASSVGLAEWPETQYF
.	TRBV11-3	TRBD2	TRBJ2-1	TGTGCCAGCAGCTTAGGTCTAGCGGGGGGGCCGCTCCATGAGCAGTTCTTC	CASSLGLAGGPLHEQFF
.	TRBV20-1	TRBD2	TRBJ2-1	TGCAGTGCCGGGACTAGTTCCTACAATGAGCAGTTCTTC	CSAGTSSYNEQFF
once	TRBV11-3	TRBD1	TRBJ1-2	TGTGCCAGCAGCCCCTCACCGGGACAGGATTATGGCTACACCTTC	CASSPSPGQDYGYTF
few	TRBV6-1	.	TRBJ2-7	TGTGCCAGCAGTGACAGGGTTCAGCGCCCAGGGGCCGAGCAGTACTTC	CASSDRVQRPGAEQYF
.	TRBV20-1	.	TRBJ1-2	TGCAGTGCCCGGACACTCACCCTAGATGGCTACACCTTC	CSARTLTLDGYTF
few	TRBV29-1	TRBD2	TRBJ2-4	TGCAGCGTTGAAGATCCGCTAGCGGGAAACATTCAGTACTTC	CSVEDPLAGNIQYF